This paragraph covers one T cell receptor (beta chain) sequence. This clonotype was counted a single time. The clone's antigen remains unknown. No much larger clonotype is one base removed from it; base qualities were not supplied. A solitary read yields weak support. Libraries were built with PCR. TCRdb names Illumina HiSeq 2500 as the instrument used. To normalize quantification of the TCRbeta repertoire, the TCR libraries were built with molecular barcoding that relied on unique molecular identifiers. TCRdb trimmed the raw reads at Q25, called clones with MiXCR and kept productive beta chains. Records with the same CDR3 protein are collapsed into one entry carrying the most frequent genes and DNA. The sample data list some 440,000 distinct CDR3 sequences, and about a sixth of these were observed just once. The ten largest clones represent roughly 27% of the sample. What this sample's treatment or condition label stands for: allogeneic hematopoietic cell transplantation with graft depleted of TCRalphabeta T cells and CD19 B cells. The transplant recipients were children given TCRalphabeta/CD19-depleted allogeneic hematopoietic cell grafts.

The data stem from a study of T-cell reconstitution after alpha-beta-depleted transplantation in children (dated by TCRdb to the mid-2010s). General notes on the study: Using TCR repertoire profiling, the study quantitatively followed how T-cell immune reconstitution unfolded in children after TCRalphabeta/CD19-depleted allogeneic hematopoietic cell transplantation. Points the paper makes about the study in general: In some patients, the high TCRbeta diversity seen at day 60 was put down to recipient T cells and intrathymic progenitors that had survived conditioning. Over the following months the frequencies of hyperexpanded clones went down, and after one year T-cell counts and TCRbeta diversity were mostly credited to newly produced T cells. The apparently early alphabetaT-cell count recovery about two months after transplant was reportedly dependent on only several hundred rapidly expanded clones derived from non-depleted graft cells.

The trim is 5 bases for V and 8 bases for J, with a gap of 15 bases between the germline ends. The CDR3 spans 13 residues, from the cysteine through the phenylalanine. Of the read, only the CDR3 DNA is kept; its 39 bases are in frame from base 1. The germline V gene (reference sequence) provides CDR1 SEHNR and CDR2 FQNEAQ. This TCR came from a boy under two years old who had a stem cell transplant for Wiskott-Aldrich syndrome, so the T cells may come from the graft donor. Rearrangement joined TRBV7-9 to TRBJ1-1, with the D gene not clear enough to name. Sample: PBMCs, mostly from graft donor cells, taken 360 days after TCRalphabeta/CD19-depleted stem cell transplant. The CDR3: CASSPKGVPEAFF. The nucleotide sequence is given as TGTGCCAGCAGCCCCAAGGGAGTCCCGGAAGCTTTCTTT.